The clone carrying this T cell receptor (beta chain) was picked up one time. Sequenced by immunoSEQ multiplex PCR; TCRdb stores in-frame clones only, minus some. The repertoire has about 330,000 clones, 86% of them found once; the top ten carry about 0.8%. CDR3 length: 14 residues. Trimming left V 6 bases short and J 5 bases short, with 16 bases between. Germline V gene data show CDR1 as KGHSH and CDR2 as LQKENI. These data originate in a study of cytomegalovirus exposure and HLA in healthy donors. About the study: A later analysis reported the same platform for the 110 or so validation repertoires and the 666 first-cohort repertoires.

The clonotype comes from a woman aged 18-30 years in good health and CMV-seronegative. This rearrangement joins TRBV18 to TRBJ2-5, with D tentatively TRBD1 (6 bases). The specimen was PBMCs. CDR3 DNA: TGTGCCAGCTCTTCCGGGACACCCGGGGAGACCCAGTACTTC. This gives the protein CASSSGTPGETQYF.